This T cell receptor beta chain was recovered during a study of blood T cell repertoires in COVID-19. Study-level information: The cDNA or gDNA used as material had been derived from T cells, B-cell-depleted T cells, or PBMCs.

CDR1 is MGHRA, CDR2 YSYEKL, per germline. Trimming cost V 5 bases and J 8 bases; bases outside gene matches: 6. CDR3 length: 15 residues. In the original processing: Researchers report that nucleated cell counts were estimated from reference gene primer amplification. Produced via immunoSEQ multiplex PCR; TCRdb's table is partial and in-frame only. Clone size and V and J calls were adopted from that table, with D and trimming inferred from the DNA. Counted here are around 100,000 clones, roughly 90% occurring once; the ten biggest clones make up roughly 3.6%. This sequence originates from a woman between 55 and 75 years old with acute or convalescent COVID-19. Sequencing was done on a sample of peripheral blood. The genes are TRBV4-1 and TRBJ2-1; 13 bases are a match to TRBD2. The CDR3 sequence is CASSVGTSGNYEQFF. The CDR3 DNA reads as TGCGCCAGCAGCGTCGGGACTAGCGGGAACTATGAGCAGTTCTTC.